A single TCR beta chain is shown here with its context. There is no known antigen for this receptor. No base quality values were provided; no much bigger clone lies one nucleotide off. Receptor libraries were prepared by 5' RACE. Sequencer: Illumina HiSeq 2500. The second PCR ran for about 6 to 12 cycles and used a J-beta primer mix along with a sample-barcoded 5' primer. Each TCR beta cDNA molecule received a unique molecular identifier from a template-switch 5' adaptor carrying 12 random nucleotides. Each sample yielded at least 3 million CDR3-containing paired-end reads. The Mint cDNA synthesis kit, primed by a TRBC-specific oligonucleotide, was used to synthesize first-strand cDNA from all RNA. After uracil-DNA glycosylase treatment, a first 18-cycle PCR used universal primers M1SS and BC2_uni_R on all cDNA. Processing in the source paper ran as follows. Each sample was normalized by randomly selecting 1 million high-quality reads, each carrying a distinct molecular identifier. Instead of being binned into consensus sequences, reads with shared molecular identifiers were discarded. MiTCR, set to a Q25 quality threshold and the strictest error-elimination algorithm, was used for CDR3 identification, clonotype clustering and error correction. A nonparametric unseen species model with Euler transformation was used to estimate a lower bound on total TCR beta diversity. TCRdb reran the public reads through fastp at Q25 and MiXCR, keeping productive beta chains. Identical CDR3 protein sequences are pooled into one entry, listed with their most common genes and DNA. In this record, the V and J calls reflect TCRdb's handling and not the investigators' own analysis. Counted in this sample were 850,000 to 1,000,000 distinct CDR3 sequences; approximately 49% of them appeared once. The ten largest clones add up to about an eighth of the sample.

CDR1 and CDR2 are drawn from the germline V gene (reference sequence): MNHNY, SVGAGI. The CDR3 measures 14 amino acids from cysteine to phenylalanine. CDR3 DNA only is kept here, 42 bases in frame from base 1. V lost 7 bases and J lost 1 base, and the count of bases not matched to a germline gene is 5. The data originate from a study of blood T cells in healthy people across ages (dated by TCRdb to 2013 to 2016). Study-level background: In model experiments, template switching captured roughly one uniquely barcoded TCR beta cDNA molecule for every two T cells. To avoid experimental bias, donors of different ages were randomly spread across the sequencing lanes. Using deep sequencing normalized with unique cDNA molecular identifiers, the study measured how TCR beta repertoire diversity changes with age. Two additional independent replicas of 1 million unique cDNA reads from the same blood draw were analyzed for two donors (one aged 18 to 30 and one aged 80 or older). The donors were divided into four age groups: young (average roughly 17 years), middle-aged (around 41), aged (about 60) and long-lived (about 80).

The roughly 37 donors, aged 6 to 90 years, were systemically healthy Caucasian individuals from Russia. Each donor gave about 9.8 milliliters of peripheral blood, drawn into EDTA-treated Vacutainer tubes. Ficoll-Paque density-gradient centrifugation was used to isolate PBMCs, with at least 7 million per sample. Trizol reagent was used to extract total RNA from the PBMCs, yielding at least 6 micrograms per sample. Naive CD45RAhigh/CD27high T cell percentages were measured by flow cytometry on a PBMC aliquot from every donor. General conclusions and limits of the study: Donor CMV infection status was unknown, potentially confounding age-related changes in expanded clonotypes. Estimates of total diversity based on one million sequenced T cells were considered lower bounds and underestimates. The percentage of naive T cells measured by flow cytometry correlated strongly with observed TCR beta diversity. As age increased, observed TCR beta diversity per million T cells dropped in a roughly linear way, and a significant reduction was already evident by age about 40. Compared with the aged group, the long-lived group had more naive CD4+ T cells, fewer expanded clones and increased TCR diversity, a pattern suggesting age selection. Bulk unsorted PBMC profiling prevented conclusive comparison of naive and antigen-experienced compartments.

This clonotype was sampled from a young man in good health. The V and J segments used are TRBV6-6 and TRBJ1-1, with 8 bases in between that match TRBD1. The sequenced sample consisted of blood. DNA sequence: TGTGCCAGCATTCTCGGACAGGGGAACACTGAAGCTTTCTTT. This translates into CASILGQGNTEAFF.